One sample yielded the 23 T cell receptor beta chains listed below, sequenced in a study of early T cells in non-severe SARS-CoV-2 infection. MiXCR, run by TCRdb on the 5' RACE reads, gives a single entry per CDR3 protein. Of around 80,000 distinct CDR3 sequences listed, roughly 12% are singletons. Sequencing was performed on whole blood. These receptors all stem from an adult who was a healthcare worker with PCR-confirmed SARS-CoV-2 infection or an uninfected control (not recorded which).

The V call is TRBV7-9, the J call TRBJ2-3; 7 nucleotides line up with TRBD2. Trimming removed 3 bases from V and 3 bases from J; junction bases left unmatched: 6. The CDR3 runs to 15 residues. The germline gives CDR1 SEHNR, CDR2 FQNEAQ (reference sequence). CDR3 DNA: TGTGCCAGCAGCTTTGGACTAGGAGGGACAGATACGCAGTATTTT. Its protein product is CASSFGLGGTDTQYF.

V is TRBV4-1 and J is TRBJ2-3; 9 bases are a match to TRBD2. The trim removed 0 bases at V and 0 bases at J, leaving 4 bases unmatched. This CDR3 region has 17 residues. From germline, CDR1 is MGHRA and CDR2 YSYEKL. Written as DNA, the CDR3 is TGCGCCAGCAGCCAAGATAAGACTAGCGGAAGCACAGATACGCAGTATTTT. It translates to CASSQDKTSGSTDTQYF.

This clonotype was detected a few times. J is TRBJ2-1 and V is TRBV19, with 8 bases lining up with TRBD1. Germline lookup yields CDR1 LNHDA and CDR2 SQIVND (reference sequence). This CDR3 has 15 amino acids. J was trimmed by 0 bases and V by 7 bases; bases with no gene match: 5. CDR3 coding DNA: TGTGCCAGTAAGCATCAGGGGGCCTCCTACAATGAGCAGTTCTTC. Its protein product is CASKHQGASYNEQFF.

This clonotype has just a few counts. In DNA form, the CDR3 reads TGTGCCAGCAGCCACAGGGACTTCACAGATACGCAGTATTTT. Amino acid sequence: CASSHRDFTDTQYF. The chain has TRBV14 and TRBJ2-3; D possibly corresponds to TRBD2 (6 bases). Germline V CDR1 and CDR2: SGHDN, FVKESK. Trimming stripped 3 bases from V and 2 bases from J, with 9 bases between. This CDR3 has 14 amino acids.

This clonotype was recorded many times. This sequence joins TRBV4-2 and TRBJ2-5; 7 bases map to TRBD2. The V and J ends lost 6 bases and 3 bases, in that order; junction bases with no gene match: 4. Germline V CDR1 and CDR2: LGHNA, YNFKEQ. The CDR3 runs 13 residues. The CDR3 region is CASSSGLEETQYF. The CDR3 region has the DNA TGTGCCAGCAGTAGCGGGCTAGAAGAGACCCAGTACTTC.

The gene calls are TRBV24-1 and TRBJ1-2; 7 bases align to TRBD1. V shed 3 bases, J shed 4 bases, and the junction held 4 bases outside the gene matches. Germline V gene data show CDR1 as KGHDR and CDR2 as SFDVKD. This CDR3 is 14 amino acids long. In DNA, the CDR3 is TGTGCCACCAGTGATCCGGGACAGACCTATGGCTACACCTTC. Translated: CATSDPGQTYGYTF.

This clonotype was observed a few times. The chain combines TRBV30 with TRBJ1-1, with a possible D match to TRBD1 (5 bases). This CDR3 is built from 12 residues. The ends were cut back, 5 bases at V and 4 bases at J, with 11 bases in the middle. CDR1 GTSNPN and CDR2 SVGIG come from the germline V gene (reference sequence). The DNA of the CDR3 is TGTGCCTGGTCCCGGGGGATCACTGAAGCTTTCTTT. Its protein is CAWSRGITEAFF.

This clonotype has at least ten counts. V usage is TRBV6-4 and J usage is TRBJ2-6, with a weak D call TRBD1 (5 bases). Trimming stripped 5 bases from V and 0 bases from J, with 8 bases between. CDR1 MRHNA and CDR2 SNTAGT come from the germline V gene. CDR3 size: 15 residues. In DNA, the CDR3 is TGTGCCAGCAGTCGAGACAGCTCTGGGGCCAACGTCCTGACTTTC. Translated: CASSRDSSGANVLTF.

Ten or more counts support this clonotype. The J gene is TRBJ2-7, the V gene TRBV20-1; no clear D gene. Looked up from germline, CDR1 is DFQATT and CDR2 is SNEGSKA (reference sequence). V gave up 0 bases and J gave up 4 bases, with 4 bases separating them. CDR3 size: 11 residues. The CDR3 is CSARDWYEQYF. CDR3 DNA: TGCAGTGCTAGAGATTGGTACGAGCAGTACTTC.

CDR3 nucleotide sequence: TGCAGTGCTAGGGACTCTAGCGGGGGGCCCACAGATACGCAGTATTTT. Translating it yields CSARDSSGGPTDTQYF. The V call is TRBV20-1, the J call TRBJ2-3; 11 nucleotides align to TRBD2. Germline CDR1 reads DFQATT; CDR2 reads SNEGSKA (reference sequence). This CDR3 is built from 16 residues. The ends lost 3 bases at V and 2 bases at J; junction bases unmatched: 7.

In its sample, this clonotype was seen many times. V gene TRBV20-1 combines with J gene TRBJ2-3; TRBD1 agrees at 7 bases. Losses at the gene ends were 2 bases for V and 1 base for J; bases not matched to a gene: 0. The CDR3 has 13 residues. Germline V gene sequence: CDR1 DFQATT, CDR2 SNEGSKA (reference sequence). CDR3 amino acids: CSARTGGTDTQYF. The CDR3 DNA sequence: TGCAGTGCTAGAACAGGGGGCACAGATACGCAGTATTTT.

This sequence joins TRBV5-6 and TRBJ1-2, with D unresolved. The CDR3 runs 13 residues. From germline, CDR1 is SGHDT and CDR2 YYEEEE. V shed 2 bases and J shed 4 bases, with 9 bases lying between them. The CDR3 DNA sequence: TGTGCCAGCAGCTTAGGCCAGAGCTATGGCTACACCTTC. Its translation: CASSLGQSYGYTF.

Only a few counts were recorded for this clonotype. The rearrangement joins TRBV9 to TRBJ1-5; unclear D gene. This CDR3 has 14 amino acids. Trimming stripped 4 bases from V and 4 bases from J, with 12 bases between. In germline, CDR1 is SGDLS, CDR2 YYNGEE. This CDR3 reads CASSIRPGNQPQHF. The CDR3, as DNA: TGTGCCAGCAGCATTCGTCCGGGGAATCAGCCCCAGCATTTT.

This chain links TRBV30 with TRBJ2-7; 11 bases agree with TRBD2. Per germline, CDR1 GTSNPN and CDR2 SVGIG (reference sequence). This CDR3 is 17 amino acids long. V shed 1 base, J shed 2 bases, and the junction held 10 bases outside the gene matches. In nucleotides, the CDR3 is TGTGCCTGGAGTGCTCTTATGAGACTAGCGGGAACCTACGAGCAGTACTTC. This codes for CAWSALMRLAGTYEQYF.

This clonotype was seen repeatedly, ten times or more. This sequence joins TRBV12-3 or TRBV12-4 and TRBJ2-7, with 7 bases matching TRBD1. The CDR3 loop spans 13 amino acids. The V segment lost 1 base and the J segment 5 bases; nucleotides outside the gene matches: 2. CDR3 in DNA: TGTGCCAGCAGTTTAGACAGGGGCCACGAGCAGTACTTC. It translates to CASSLDRGHEQYF.

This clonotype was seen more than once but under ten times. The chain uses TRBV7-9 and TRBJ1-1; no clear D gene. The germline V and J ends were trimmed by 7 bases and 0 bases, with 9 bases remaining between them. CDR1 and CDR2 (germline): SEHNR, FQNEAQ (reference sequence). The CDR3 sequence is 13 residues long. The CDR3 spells CASNPRMNTEAFF. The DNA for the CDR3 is TGTGCCAGCAACCCTAGGATGAACACTGAAGCTTTCTTT.

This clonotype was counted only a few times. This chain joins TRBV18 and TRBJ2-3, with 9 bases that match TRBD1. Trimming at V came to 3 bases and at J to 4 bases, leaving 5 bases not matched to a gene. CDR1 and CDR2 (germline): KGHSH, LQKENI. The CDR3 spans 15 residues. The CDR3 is CASSPRGQGPDTQYF. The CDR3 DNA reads TGTGCCAGCTCACCTAGGGGACAGGGCCCAGATACGCAGTATTTT.

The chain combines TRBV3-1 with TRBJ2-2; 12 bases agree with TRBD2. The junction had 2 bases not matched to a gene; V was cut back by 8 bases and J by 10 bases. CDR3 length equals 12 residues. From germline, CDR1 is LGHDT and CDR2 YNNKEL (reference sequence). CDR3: CASGLAGLELFF. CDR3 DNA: TGTGCCAGCGGACTAGCGGGACTGGAGCTGTTTTTT.

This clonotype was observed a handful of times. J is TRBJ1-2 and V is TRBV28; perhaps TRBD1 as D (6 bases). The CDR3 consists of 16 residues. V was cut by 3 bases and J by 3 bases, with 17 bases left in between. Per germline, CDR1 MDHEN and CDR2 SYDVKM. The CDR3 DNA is TGTGCCAGCAGTTTGGCGGACAGTGGGTTTGACTATGGCTACACCTTC. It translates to CASSLADSGFDYGYTF.

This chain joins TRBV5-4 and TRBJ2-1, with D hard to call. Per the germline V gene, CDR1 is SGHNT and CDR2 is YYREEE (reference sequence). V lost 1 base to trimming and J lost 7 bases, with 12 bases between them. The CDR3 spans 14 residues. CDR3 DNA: TGTGCCAGCAGCTTGTTTAACCTAAAGAATGAGCAGTTCTTC. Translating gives CASSLFNLKNEQFF.

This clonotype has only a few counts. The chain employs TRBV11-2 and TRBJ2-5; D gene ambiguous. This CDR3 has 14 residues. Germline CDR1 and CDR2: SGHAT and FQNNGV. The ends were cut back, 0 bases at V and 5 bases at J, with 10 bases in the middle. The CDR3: CASSLDPELETQYF. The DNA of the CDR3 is TGTGCCAGCAGCTTAGACCCAGAGCTGGAGACCCAGTACTTC.

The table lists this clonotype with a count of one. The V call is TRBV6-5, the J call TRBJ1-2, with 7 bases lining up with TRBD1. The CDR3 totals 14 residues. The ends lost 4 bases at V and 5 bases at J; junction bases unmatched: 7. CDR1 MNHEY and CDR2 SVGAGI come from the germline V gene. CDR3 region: CASSSRQGVYGYTF. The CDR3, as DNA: TGTGCCAGCAGTTCCCGACAGGGAGTGTATGGCTACACCTTC.

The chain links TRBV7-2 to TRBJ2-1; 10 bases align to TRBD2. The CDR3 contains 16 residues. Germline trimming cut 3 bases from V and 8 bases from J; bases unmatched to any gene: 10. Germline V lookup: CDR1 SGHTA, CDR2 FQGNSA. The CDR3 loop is CASSLAAGGALDEQFF. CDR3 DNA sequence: TGTGCCAGCAGCTTGGCAGCGGGAGGGGCGTTGGATGAGCAGTTCTTC.